What follows is one T cell receptor (beta chain) and its context. Its antigen remains unknown. The data stem from a study of OX40 agonist ivuxolimab in advanced cancers. About the study: Ivuxolimab, which is an agonistic anti-OX40 (CD134) antibody, was administered to the patients. Patients received intravenous ivuxolimab every 2 weeks at 0.01 to 10 mg/kg. The study's findings and limits: The average count of expanded clones was higher among CD8+ T cells than among CD4+.

Using immunoSEQ multiplex PCR, the repertoire was profiled, and TCRdb retains in-frame clones only, with some absent. The sample carries about 68,000 clones, 70% to 90% recorded once. This CDR3 is 15 amino acids long. The germline gives CDR1 SGHAT, CDR2 FQNNGV. The V gene lost 5 bases and the J gene lost 2 bases, with 15 bases spanning the gap. Patients with a history of autoimmune disease or on systemic immunosuppression were excluded. The sequence was collected from an adult with an advanced solid tumor such as melanoma, head and neck, liver or kidney cancer. This chain joins TRBV11-2 and TRBJ2-5; TRBD1 might be the D (6 bases). The source material was CD4+ or CD8+ T cells sorted from blood, sampled in a trial of the OX40 agonist ivuxolimab. CDR3 in DNA: TGTGCCAGCAGCACACCCGACAGGAGACAAGAGACCCAGTACTTC. Amino acid sequence: CASSTPDRRQETQYF.